This T cell receptor beta chain appears in the sequencing data of a study of cytomegalovirus exposure and HLA in healthy donors (TCRdb year 2017). Concerning the study at large: According to an earlier analysis of around 600 of the donors, about 190 million T cells yielded 90 million to 140 million unique TCR beta sequences and approximately 300 Gb of sequence data. Among the roughly 390 genotyped donors, about 83% belonged to the genetic ancestry cluster associated with self-reported Caucasian donors. Besides the first cohort of 500 to 700 subjects, a separate validation cohort made up of 90 to 150 different subjects was used. Roughly five DR-DQ haplotypes were handled as single units for association and clustering, since linkage in the cohort was strong. All discovery cohort repertoires had been generated using a single sequencing platform. An earlier analysis of some 500 of the donors used high-throughput TCR beta sequencing to judge whether each TCR beta V gene segment behaved as functional or pseudogenic. A later analysis re-analyzed previously published TCR beta repertoires from roughly 690 donors and added high-resolution HLA genotyping to study TCR occurrence patterns. Donor age, sex, ethnicity and CMV serostatus were compiled together with the repertoire data. The study was designed to test whether signatures of past pathogen exposure could be identified by cataloging public T cell receptors. Rather than using new phenotypic data, the later analysis identified candidate immune exposures from TCR beta sequences and from how often those sequences occurred across donors. The T cell repertoires of 666 subjects were profiled by immunosequencing and related to cytomegalovirus serostatus. Genome-wide SNP genotypes for about 65% of the roughly 700 donors were used in a later genetic analysis, which treated that subset as a discovery cohort. High-throughput TCR immunosequencing, statistical association of individual TCRs with disease status, and machine learning were combined to predict cytomegalovirus infection status. Typing coverage differed by locus: A, B, C, DRB1 and DQB1 were typed in roughly 620-640 donors, DQA1 in about 510, DPA1 in approximately 600, and DPB1 in approximately 450. Roughly 320 gigabases of sequencing data and 75 million to 85 million unique TCR sequences made up an early release that covered several hundred HLA-typed donors. Class I and class II HLA loci were covered by the typing at four-digit resolution. Across around 400 genotyped donors of the cohort, an average of about 240,000 unique TCR beta nucleotide sequences per donor were sequenced, and roughly 20% of those sequences were non-productive. Broad study findings and their caveats: A later analysis associated about 17,000 TCR beta sequences with specific HLA alleles at a false discovery rate of 0.05. Over 15 rarely observed V segments, including chromosome 9 orphons, were excluded from the earlier analysis of a few hundred of the donors because counts were too low. The presence/absence analyses assumed that sequencing depth was roughly uniform across donors, and that assumption may not be true. When HLA alleles, especially DR and DQ, strongly co-occurred, attributing TCR associations to individual alleles was difficult. A later analysis found that most CMV-associated TCR beta chains appeared HLA-restricted, with HLA associations seemingly driven largely by CMV exposure. Across donors, most TCR sequences were observed very rarely, whereas some public TCRs were present in many individuals. Some IMGT-functional V segments, including TRBV6-2 and TRBV6-3, could not be told apart with the 87-base-pair reads, so those segments were excluded. In both the original and validation cohorts, the classifier was reported to diagnose cytomegalovirus status with high specificity and sensitivity. A later analysis reported that several top co-occurrence clusters appeared linked to parvovirus B19, influenza, CMV and Epstein-Barr virus. An association between a missense DCLRE1C variant and V-gene and J-gene trimming of TCR beta chains was found in a later genetic analysis and replicated in an independent cohort. It was suggested by the authors that the approach could potentially be generalized to other disease states and immunological phenotypes. The cohort was sequenced for TCR beta chains only, and without alpha or paired-chain data the features that could be detected were limited. Broadly in line with IMGT annotations, most TCR beta V segments showed up in productive rearrangements about 90% or about 30% of the time in an earlier analysis of several hundred of the donors. A further reported finding was that TCR beta sequences accurately predicted the HLA-A and HLA-B alleles for most subjects in the first cohort. In a later analysis, HLA-associated TCR beta chains were found to be more clonally expanded and to have lower generation probabilities than equally common non-associated chains. Linkage disequilibrium might explain the correlated functional status among segregating V segments, but an unknown experimental factor could not be ruled out. The sequencing pipeline was judged likely to have produced a cluster of highly shared sequence variants as a technical artifact. Immune exposure information for the cohort was limited to CMV serostatus. In vitro tests confirmed that a few of the cytomegalovirus-associated TCR beta chains recognize cytomegalovirus antigens. According to a later analysis, TCR association rates differed among HLA loci, with DRB1 alleles showing the most associated TCRs and HLA-C alleles showing the fewest. In the study, approximately 160 TCR beta chains were listed as associated with cytomegalovirus. A later genetic analysis reported fewer N-insertions in productive TCRs among donors in an Asian-associated ancestry cluster than the roughly 700-donor mean. Because some donors lacked HLA typing at each locus, the association tests relied only on the typed subset.

The cohort was made up of approximately 670 healthy bone marrow donors. All cohort members were sampled while nominally healthy, although unrecorded immune exposures were likely present. The donor tested CMV seropositive, placing the donor among the 289 seropositive members of the cohort. Each donor provided a peripheral blood sample, and peripheral blood mononuclear cells were used for TCR beta sequencing. The Qiagen DNeasy Blood Extraction Kit was used to extract genomic DNA from the blood cell samples. About this clone: Its antigen is still unknown. Base qualities are missing; no much larger clone stands one base away.

CDR1 and CDR2 are read off the germline V gene as MGHRA and YSYEKL. V drops 0 bases and J drops 1 base, leaving 12 bases in between. The CDR3 runs 16 residues from the cysteine to the phenylalanine. Only the CDR3 region is kept as DNA, spanning 48 bases read in frame from base 1. The method behind the library was the immunoSEQ multiplex PCR assay. For the multiplex PCR, a mixture combining 60 forward primers for TCR Vbeta segments and 13 reverse primers for TCR Jbeta segments was used. A multiplex PCR assay on genomic DNA amplified the CDR3 region of rearranged TCR beta genes. The amplified TCR beta libraries were sequenced on the Illumina HiSeq System as 87-base-pair reads. As for how the authors treated the data: Across the 670 or so repertoires, a later analysis counted 80 million or so unique TCR beta chains, roughly 11 million of which were shared by at least two donors. A nearest-neighbor algorithm error-corrected the raw reads and collapsed the reads into unique sequences, merging closely related sequences to remove PCR and sequencing errors. CDR3 sequences were aligned to IMGT reference sequences to assign V, D and J gene segments. Each retained sequence needed at least a six-nucleotide match to both a V gene segment and a J gene segment. Rearrangements were called productive when the CDR3 lacked stop codons and stayed in frame with V and J; all others were non-productive. Following IMGT convention, CDR3 was defined as the stretch from the second conserved V-encoded cysteine to the conserved J-encoded phenylalanine. The earlier analysis of 450 to 750 of the donors excluded any sequence lacking an unambiguous match to a single V gene segment. In an earlier analysis of approximately 550 of the donors, V segments were called functional above 56.7% productive rearrangements and were called segregating when the between-donor standard deviation exceeded 5%. A statistical classification framework was built for diagnosing cytomegalovirus status from the catalog of TCR beta chain sequences. In a later analysis, V and J genes were assigned by comparing TCR nucleotide sequences against IMGT/GENE-DB human TR gene sequences. The TCRdist pipeline was used in a later analysis to assign CDR3 sequences and most-parsimonious VDJ recombination scenarios. A later analysis defined each TCR beta chain by its CDR3 amino acid sequence plus V-gene family, and excluded reads lacking a unique V-gene family. To address suspected cross-contamination and a sequencing artifact, a later analysis removed 592 highly shared, low-generation-probability nucleotide sequences. In a later analysis, a clonal expansion index for each public chain was calculated from normalized within-repertoire ranks of inferred template counts. Generation probabilities in a later analysis came from a VDJ recombination model fitted to out-of-frame rearrangements, and those results were checked against IGoR. In a later analysis, hypergeometric tests were used to score TCR-TCR, TCR-HLA and TCR-CMV co-occurrence, with a repertoire-size bias correction applied to TCR pairs. To estimate false discovery rates, a later analysis permuted the HLA or CMV assignments 20 times. In a later analysis, co-occurring TCRs were grouped using DBSCAN, and TCRdist sequence similarity was added for clustering within HLA-allele-positive subsets. Co-occurrence clustering excluded repertoires with fewer than 30,000 or more than 120,000 public chains, plus five with anomalous nucleotide sharing. The clones in this table, taken by TCRdb from immuneACCESS, are in-frame only. Not every clone is retained; where verified, under half of the shortfall comes from an unresolved V gene, and the cause of the rest is unknown. V, J and clone size are taken as reported in that table, and D and trimming were inferred from the DNA itself. The sample table shows fewer than 100,000 clones, and around 74% are seen once. Together, the top ten hold around 7% of the sample.

This receptor was identified in a man between 40 and 49 years old in good health and CMV-seropositive. In this chain, TRBV4-1 is recombined with TRBJ1-1; the D gene cannot be resolved reliably. The sample was PBMCs. The nucleotide sequence is TGCGCCAGCAGCCAAGATACCGAGGGAACGAACACTGAAGCTTTCTTT. Its product reads: CASSQDTEGTNTEAFF.